Shown below are 17 T cell receptor beta chains from a single sample sequenced in a study of low-dose radiotherapy and immunotherapy resistance in tumors. Time point noted: before trial treatment. TRAV- and TRBV-specific primers were used for first-strand cDNA, which covered alpha and beta chains. TCRs underwent roughly 20 PCR cycles of amplification with a constant-region primer and V-primer adapter. TCRdb processed the reads anew with MiXCR; each CDR3 protein has one entry. The table shows 60,000 to 75,000 distinct CDR3 sequences, with about 25% occurring only once. The source material was PBMCs, sampled before treatment. These receptors were obtained from a male donor with rectosigmoid adenocarcinoma.

Points on this clonotype: A far larger clone is off by one base, so a read error is likely. This sequence joins TRBV13 and TRBJ2-2; a possible D gene is TRBD2 (5 bases). This CDR3 is built from 14 residues. Germline lookup yields CDR1 PRHDT and CDR2 FYEKMQ (reference sequence). CDR3 DNA sequence: TGTGCCTGCAGCTTAACCGTCACTAGTGGGGAGCTGTTTTTT. This encodes CACSLTVTSGELFF.

V and J are TRBV4-3 and TRBJ2-3; 12 positions match TRBD2. This CDR3 spans 19 amino acids. J was trimmed by 0 bases and V by 0 bases; bases with no gene match: 7. Germline V gene data show CDR1 as LGHNA and CDR2 as YSLEER. The CDR3 region has the DNA TGCGCCAGCAGCCAAGATCGACTAGCGGGAGCGCCGAGCACAGATACGCAGTATTTT. It translates to CASSQDRLAGAPSTDTQYF.

Of note for this clonotype: A far larger clone lies a single base away; this is likely a read error. The CDR3: CASSFEWNEEFF. The CDR3 DNA is TGTGCCAGCAGCTTCGAGTGGAATGAGGAGTTCTTC. The chain employs TRBV13 and TRBJ2-1, with D unresolved. Per germline, CDR1 PRHDT and CDR2 FYEKMQ (reference sequence). This CDR3 is built from 12 residues.

This clonotype has a count of ten or more. The chain uses TRBV3-1 and TRBJ2-1, with TRBD2 as a possible D gene (5 bases). The CDR3 contains 15 residues. V was trimmed by 4 bases and J by 9 bases, leaving 19 bases between them. CDR1 and CDR2 from the germline V gene are LGHDT and YNNKEL (reference sequence). CDR3 loop: CASSPQRAGNSEQFF. In nucleotides, the CDR3 is TGTGCCAGCAGCCCTCAGAGGGCGGGTAATAGTGAGCAGTTCTTC.

In this sample, this clonotype turned up many times. The V call is TRBV28, the J call TRBJ2-5; either TRBD1 or TRBD2 may fit D (5 bases each). In germline, CDR1 is MDHEN, CDR2 SYDVKM. The CDR3 runs to 16 residues. Trimming removed 6 bases from V and 5 bases from J, with 22 bases in between. The DNA for the CDR3 is TGTGCCAGCAGGCGAGGGGCACAGGCCACGAGGGAGACCCAGTACTTC. It encodes CASRRGAQATRETQYF.

This clonotype was seen at least ten times. The rearrangement uses TRBV6-6 and TRBJ2-5; 7 nucleotides agree with TRBD1. Germline V gene data show CDR1 as MNHNY and CDR2 as SVGAGI (reference sequence). V trimming: 5 bases; J trimming: 1 base; junction bases outside the gene matches: 4. The length of the CDR3 is 14 residues. The DNA for the CDR3 is TGTGCCAGCAGTGAGGGACAGTTCCAAGAGACCCAGTACTTC. Translating it yields CASSEGQFQETQYF.

There are many counts of this clonotype. The chain combines TRBV2 with TRBJ1-5; D unresolved. The germline CDR1 and CDR2 sequences are SNHLY and FYNNEI. The CDR3 loop spans 12 amino acids. Trimming shortened V by 7 bases and J by 7 bases, and 11 bases separated the two germline ends. CDR3 coding DNA: TGTGCCAGCAAAGAGGTTAACCAGCCCCAGCATTTT. Translation gives CASKEVNQPQHF.

This clonotype was recorded many times. This chain connects TRBV7-2 to TRBJ2-6, with 9 bases fitting TRBD1. Germline CDR1 reads SGHTA; CDR2 reads FQGNSA. This CDR3 region has 16 residues. J lost 2 bases, V lost 5 bases, and 4 bases had no gene match. DNA of the CDR3: TGTGCCAGCAGCACGCGACAGGGGGCTGGGGCCAACGTCCTGACTTTC. Its protein is CASSTRQGAGANVLTF. The complete variable domain, with remaining parts taken from reference TRBV7-2 and TRBJ2-6, reads GAGVSQSPSNKVTEKGKDVELRCDPISGHTALYWYRQSLGQGLEFLIYFQGNSAPDKSGLPSDRFSAERTGGSVSTLTIQRTQQEDSAVYLCASSTRQGAGANVLTFGAGSRLTVL.

This sequence joins TRBV12-3 or TRBV12-4 and TRBJ2-1; D call uncertain. V was clipped by 3 bases and J by 5 bases, with 8 bases between them. CDR3 size: 13 residues. The CDR3 bases are TGTGCCAGCAGTTTGTACAGTGACAATGAGCAGTTCTTC. It translates to CASSLYSDNEQFF.

The sample holds many counts of this clonotype. The CDR3 DNA reads as TGTGCCAGCAGGCGGACCAAACTAACTAGCACAGATACGCAGTATTTT. Translating gives CASRRTKLTSTDTQYF. The V call is TRBV6-5, the J call TRBJ2-3; the D is unclear. The CDR3 has 16 amino acids. Germline CDR1 and CDR2: MNHEY and SVGAGI. The V end was cut by 6 bases, the J end by 0 bases, with 16 bases between.

This clonotype was seen repeatedly, ten times or more. The chain carries TRBV6-1 and TRBJ2-7, with 10 bases lining up with TRBD1. The CDR3 runs 15 residues. The V and J ends lost 4 bases and 7 bases, in that order; junction bases with no gene match: 10. CDR1 is MNHNS and CDR2 is SASEGT in the germline V gene. CDR3 bases: TGTGCCAGCAGTGCCACCGGGACAGGGGATGGGGAGCAGTACTTC. Translating gives CASSATGTGDGEQYF.

Many counts were recorded for this clonotype. V usage is TRBV19 and J usage is TRBJ2-1; the D gene is possibly TRBD2 (5 bases). This CDR3 is built from 15 residues. Germline lookup yields CDR1 LNHDA and CDR2 SQIVND (reference sequence). The ends were cut back, 3 bases at V and 0 bases at J, with 9 bases in the middle. The DNA of the CDR3 is TGTGCCAGTAGTATGGGGAGCTTCTCCTACAATGAGCAGTTCTTC. Translating it yields CASSMGSFSYNEQFF.

This clonotype was observed at least ten times. The rearrangement links TRBV6-2 or TRBV6-3 to TRBJ2-2; possibly TRBD1 for D (5 bases). Germline V gives CDR1 MNHEY, CDR2 SVGEGT. The V and J ends lost 6 bases and 5 bases respectively, with 19 bases between them. There are 16 residues in the CDR3. CDR3 in DNA: TGTGCCAGCAGGGTCTTGGGAAAAGGGGAAACCGGGGAGCTGTTTTTT. It specifies CASRVLGKGETGELFF.

This clonotype was detected many times. The chain combines TRBV7-8 with TRBJ2-5, with no clear D. CDR3 length equals 11 residues. Germline CDR1 is SGHVS and CDR2 is FQNEAQ. Trimming cost V 5 bases and J 6 bases, with 7 bases left between them. The CDR3, as DNA: TGTGCCAGCAGCGCCAGAAAGACCCAGTACTTC. Amino acids: CASSARKTQYF.

This chain joins TRBV10-3 and TRBJ2-5; 8 bases align to TRBD1. V shed 5 bases and J 8 bases; nucleotides not matched to a gene: 7. Germline values: CDR1 ENHRY, CDR2 SYGVKD. The CDR3 totals 13 residues. The CDR3 is CAISSGQVETQYF. DNA of the CDR3: TGTGCCATCAGTTCGGGACAGGTGGAAACCCAGTACTTC.

In this sample, this clonotype turned up many times. This chain joins TRBV7-9 and TRBJ1-6; 8 nucleotides match TRBD1. Losses at the gene ends were 7 bases for V and 5 bases for J; bases not matched to a gene: 7. The CDR3 has 15 residues. Germline V CDR1 and CDR2: SEHNR, FQNEAQ (reference sequence). CDR3 loop: CASTPGTGNNSPLHF. As DNA, the CDR3 is TGTGCCAGCACCCCCGGGACAGGAAATAATTCACCCCTCCACTTT. The entire variable domain, with the rest obtained from reference TRBV7-9 and TRBJ1-6, is as follows: DTGVSQNPRHKITKRGQNVTFRCDPISEHNRLYWYRQTLGQGPEFLTYFQNEAQLEKSRLLSDRFSAERPKGSFSTLEIQRTEQGDSAMYLCASTPGTGNNSPLHFGNGTRLTVT.

In its sample, this clonotype was seen many times. V usage is TRBV9 and J usage is TRBJ2-1; a possible D gene is TRBD2 (5 bases). Trimming removed 0 bases from V and 7 bases from J, with 14 bases in between. Per the germline V gene, CDR1 is SGDLS and CDR2 is YYNGEE. There are 15 residues in the CDR3. The CDR3 DNA follows: TGTGCCAGCAGCGTAGCTACGGGCGGCGGGAATGAGCAGTTCTTC. Translation gives CASSVATGGGNEQFF. Complete variable domain (other parts from reference TRBV9 and TRBJ2-1): DSGVTQTPKHLITATGQRVTLRCSPRSGDLSVYWYQQSLDQGLQFLIQYYNGEERAKGNILERFSAQQFPDLHSELNLSSLELGDSALYFCASSVATGGGNEQFFGPGTRLTVL.